The 8 T cell receptor beta chains below come from one sample, sequenced in a study of cytomegalovirus exposure and HLA in healthy donors. The PCR employed 60 Vbeta primers together with 13 Jbeta primers. Profiling relied on immunoSEQ multiplex PCR, and the TCRdb table lists in-frame clones only, not all of them. The sample contains about 180,000 clones, about three quarters of which appear only once. Specimen: PBMCs. The receptors were gathered from a woman aged 55-75 years in good health and CMV-seropositive.

The chain has TRBV28 and TRBJ2-7, with 9 positions matching TRBD1. The V segment lost 9 bases and the J segment 4 bases; nucleotides outside the gene matches: 10. The CDR3 has 14 residues. From germline, CDR1 is MDHEN and CDR2 SYDVKM. The CDR3 DNA is TGTGCCAGTTCCCACGGGACAGGGCTTTACGAGCAGTACTTC. It encodes CASSHGTGLYEQYF.

The genes are TRBV9 and TRBJ2-1; TRBD2 agrees at 9 bases. The CDR3 spans 15 residues. Unmatched junction bases numbered 2, after V lost 0 bases and J lost 4 bases. Germline V lookup: CDR1 SGDLS, CDR2 YYNGEE. The chain's CDR3 is CASSVDAGGYNEQFF. CDR3 nucleotide sequence: TGTGCCAGCAGCGTAGATGCGGGAGGGTACAATGAGCAGTTCTTC.

The chain uses TRBV6-4 and TRBJ1-1; no reliable D call. Between the trimmed V and J ends, which lost 0 bases and 4 bases, there was a span of 6 bases. CDR3 length: 13 residues. Germline CDR1 and CDR2: MRHNA and SNTAGT. In nucleotides, the CDR3 is TGTGCCAGCAGTGACTCGATCGGCACTGAAGCTTTCTTT. Protein product: CASSDSIGTEAFF.

This clone was observed a few times. J is TRBJ2-7 and V is TRBV5-1; D uncertain. The CDR3 consists of 13 residues. The germline V gene has CDR1 SGHRS and CDR2 YFSETQ. Trimming left V 1 base short and J 2 bases short, with 7 bases between. For the CDR3, the DNA is TGCGCCAGCAGCTTGAACAGACCCTACGAGCAGTACTTC. This translates into CASSLNRPYEQYF.

The gene calls are TRBV7-9 and TRBJ1-2; maybe TRBD1 (5 bases). The CDR3 sequence is 14 residues long. Germline-derived CDR1 and CDR2 are SEHNR and FQNEAQ (reference sequence). V lost 5 bases and J lost 10, with 20 bases in between. CDR3 bases: TGTGCCAGCAGCCCTAGGAGGGCAGGGACGGACTACACCTTC. Translated: CASSPRRAGTDYTF.

This chain uses TRBV28 with TRBJ2-4; D perhaps matches TRBD2 (6 bases). Germline CDR1 MDHEN, CDR2 SYDVKM. The V end lost 2 bases, the J end lost 5 bases, and 13 bases lay between the germline ends. This CDR3 has 15 residues. For the CDR3, the DNA is TGTGCCAGCAGTTTAATAGGGGAGGCGGAAAACATTCAGTACTTC. Protein sequence: CASSLIGEAENIQYF.

The rearrangement uses TRBV5-5 and TRBJ2-1; the D gene is possibly TRBD2 (7 bases). The CDR3 runs 16 residues. Trimming pared 0 bases from V and 6 bases from J, leaving 16 bases between. Germline V gene data show CDR1 as SGHKS and CDR2 as YYEKEE (reference sequence). CDR3 bases: TGTGCCAGCAGCTTGGCTGCGGGGGCTGACGGCAATGAGCAGTTCTTC. Amino acid sequence: CASSLAAGADGNEQFF.

The CDR3 protein is CASSLGSGATEAFF. DNA for the CDR3: TGTGCCAGCAGTTTAGGCTCCGGAGCCACTGAAGCTTTCTTT. V and J are TRBV27 and TRBJ1-1; D is ambiguous. From germline, CDR1 is MNHEY and CDR2 SMNVEV (reference sequence). Trimming took off 2 bases at V and 4 bases at J, with 11 bases between the two ends. The CDR3 length is 14 residues.